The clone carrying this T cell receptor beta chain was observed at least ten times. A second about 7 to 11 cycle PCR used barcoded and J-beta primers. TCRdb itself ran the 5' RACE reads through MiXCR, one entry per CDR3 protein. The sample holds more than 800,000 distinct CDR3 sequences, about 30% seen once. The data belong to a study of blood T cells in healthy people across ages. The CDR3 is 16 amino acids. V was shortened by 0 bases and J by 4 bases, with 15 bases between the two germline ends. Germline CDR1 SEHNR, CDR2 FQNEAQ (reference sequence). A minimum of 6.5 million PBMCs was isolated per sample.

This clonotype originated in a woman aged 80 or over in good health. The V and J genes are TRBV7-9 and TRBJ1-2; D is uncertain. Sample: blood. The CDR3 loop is CASSLAVVGKVYGYTF. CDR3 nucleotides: TGTGCCAGCAGCTTAGCGGTTGTGGGCAAGGTCTATGGCTACACCTTC.